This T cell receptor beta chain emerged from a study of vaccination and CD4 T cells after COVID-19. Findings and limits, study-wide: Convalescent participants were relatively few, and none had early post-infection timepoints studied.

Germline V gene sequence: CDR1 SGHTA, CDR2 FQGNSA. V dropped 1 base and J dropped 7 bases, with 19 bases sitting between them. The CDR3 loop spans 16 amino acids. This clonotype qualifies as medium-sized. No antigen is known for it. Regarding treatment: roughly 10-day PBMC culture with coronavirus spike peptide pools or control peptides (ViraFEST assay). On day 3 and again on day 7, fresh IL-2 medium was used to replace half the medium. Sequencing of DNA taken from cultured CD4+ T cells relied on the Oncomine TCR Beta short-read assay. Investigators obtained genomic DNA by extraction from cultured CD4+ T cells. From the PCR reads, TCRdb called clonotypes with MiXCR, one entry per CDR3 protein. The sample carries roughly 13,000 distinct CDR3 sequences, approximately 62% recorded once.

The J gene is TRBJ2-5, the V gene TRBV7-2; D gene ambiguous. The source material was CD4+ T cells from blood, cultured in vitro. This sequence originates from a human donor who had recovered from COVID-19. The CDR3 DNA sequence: TGTGCCAGCAGCTTAGGGTTAGGACCTGCTTTCGGGACCCAGTACTTC. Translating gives CASSLGLGPAFGTQYF.